This TCR beta chain emerged from a study of cytomegalovirus exposure and HLA in healthy donors (dated by TCRdb to 2016 to 2017). For the study in its entirety: An earlier analysis of several hundred of the donors reported 250 to 350 Gb of sequence data and around 110 million unique TCR beta sequences from 150 million to 200 million T cells. An early release covering approximately 600 HLA-typed donors comprised about 290 gigabases of sequencing data and approximately 80 million unique TCR sequences. Of the 300 to 500 genotyped donors, 81% were placed in the genetic ancestry cluster associated with self-reported Caucasian donors. The study aimed to test whether cataloging public T cell receptors could reveal signatures of past pathogen exposure. The T cell repertoires of some 700 subjects were profiled by immunosequencing and related to cytomegalovirus serostatus. In addition to the first cohort of approximately 670 subjects, a separate validation cohort of around 110 different subjects was used. To predict cytomegalovirus infection status, the study combined high-throughput TCR immunosequencing, statistical association of individual TCRs with disease status, and machine learning. A later analysis re-analyzed previously published TCR beta repertoires from 666 donors and added high-resolution HLA genotyping to study TCR occurrence patterns. The later analysis used no new phenotypic data to find candidate immune exposures, relying instead on TCR beta sequences and their occurrence across donors. To decide whether each TCR beta V gene segment behaved as functional or pseudogenic, an earlier analysis of approximately 600 of the donors relied on high-throughput TCR beta sequencing. Alongside the repertoire data, information on donor age, sex, ethnicity and CMV serostatus was compiled. A later genetic analysis took genome-wide SNP genotypes for about three fifths of the 666 donors and used that subset as a discovery cohort. All discovery cohort repertoires had been generated using a single sequencing platform. Class I and class II HLA loci were covered by the typing at four-digit resolution. Typing coverage differed by locus: A, B, C, DRB1 and DQB1 were typed in roughly 620-630 donors, DQA1 in 500 to 550, DPA1 in 606, and DPB1 in just under 490. Several DR-DQ haplotypes were handled as single units for association and clustering, since linkage in the cohort was strong. Across some 400 genotyped donors of the cohort, an average of approximately 220,000 unique TCR beta nucleotide sequences per donor were sequenced, and 15% to 20% of those sequences were non-productive. What the authors observed across the whole study: Across donors, most TCR sequences were observed very rarely, whereas some public TCRs were present in many individuals. A later genetic analysis associated a missense DCLRE1C variant with V-gene and J-gene trimming of TCR beta chains, and an independent cohort replicated the association. Immune exposure information for the cohort was limited to CMV serostatus. A later analysis reported that several top co-occurrence clusters appeared linked to parvovirus B19, influenza, CMV and Epstein-Barr virus. A later analysis found that most CMV-associated TCR beta chains appeared HLA-restricted, with HLA associations seemingly driven largely by CMV exposure. Correlated functional status among segregating V segments might be attributable to linkage disequilibrium, but an unknown experimental factor could not be ruled out. In an earlier analysis of 587 of the donors, most TCR beta V segments appeared in productive rearrangements about 90% or about 30% of the time, broadly matching IMGT annotations. The authors suggested that the approach could potentially be extended to other disease states and immunological phenotypes. When HLA alleles, especially DR and DQ, strongly co-occurred, TCR associations were difficult to assign to individual alleles. The study listed 164 TCR beta chains as associated with cytomegalovirus. Roughly uniform sequencing depth across donors was assumed in presence/absence analyses, although this assumption may not hold. Because counts were too low, 15 or so rarely observed V segments, including chromosome 9 orphons, were excluded from the earlier analysis of 587 of the donors. HLA typing was unavailable for some donors at each locus, so association tests used only the typed subset. The 87-base-pair reads could not distinguish some IMGT-functional V segments, including TRBV6-2 and TRBV6-3, so those segments were excluded. In a later genetic analysis, fewer N-insertions in productive TCRs were reported among donors in an Asian-associated ancestry cluster than the roughly 640-donor mean. A cluster of highly shared sequence variants was judged likely to be a technical artifact of the sequencing pipeline. A few of the identified cytomegalovirus-associated TCR beta chains were confirmed in vitro to be specific for cytomegalovirus antigens. A later analysis associated roughly 17,000 TCR beta sequences with specific HLA alleles at a false discovery rate of 0.05. The cohort was sequenced for TCR beta chains only, and without alpha or paired-chain data the features that could be detected were limited. Cytomegalovirus status was reported to be diagnosed by the classifier with high specificity and sensitivity in both the original and validation cohorts. Compared with equally common non-associated chains, HLA-associated TCR beta chains in a later analysis were more clonally expanded and had lower generation probabilities. A further reported finding was that TCR beta sequences accurately predicted the HLA-A and HLA-B alleles for most subjects in the first cohort. In a later analysis, TCR association rates were found to vary across HLA loci, with the most associated TCRs seen for DRB1 alleles and the fewest for HLA-C alleles.

The CDR3 sequence holds 17 residues, the cysteine and phenylalanine included. Only CDR3 DNA is held: 51 bases, read in frame from base 1. Trimming removed 0 bases from V and 4 bases from J, leaving 19 bases between the germline ends. Looking up the germline V gene yields CDR1 LGHNA and CDR2 YSLEER. The cohort was made up of approximately 670 healthy bone marrow donors. Cohort members were all nominally healthy when sampled, although unrecorded immune exposures were likely present. The donor tested CMV seropositive and was one of the 289 seropositive cohort members. Every donor gave a peripheral blood sample, and the peripheral blood mononuclear cells from that sample were used for TCR beta sequencing. The Qiagen DNeasy Blood Extraction Kit was used to extract genomic DNA from the blood cell samples. Remarks on this clone: Its binding antigen is unknown. Base quality data are lacking; no much larger clone is found one base away.

Library creation used the immunoSEQ multiplex PCR assay. For the multiplex PCR, a mixture combining 60 forward primers for TCR Vbeta segments and 13 reverse primers for TCR Jbeta segments was used. The CDR3 region of rearranged TCR beta genes was amplified from genomic DNA with a multiplex PCR assay. The amplified TCR beta libraries were sequenced on the Illumina HiSeq System as 87-base-pair reads. In the original analysis: In a later analysis, tens of millions of unique TCR beta chains were counted across the 500 to 850 repertoires, and approximately 11 million of these chains were shared by at least two donors. A nearest-neighbor algorithm error-corrected the raw reads and collapsed the reads into unique sequences, merging closely related sequences to remove PCR and sequencing errors. V, D and J gene segments were assigned by aligning CDR3 sequences to IMGT reference sequences. For a sequence to be retained, a match of at least six nucleotides was required to both a V gene segment and a J gene segment. Rearrangements were called productive when the CDR3 lacked stop codons and stayed in frame with V and J; all others were non-productive. CDR3 was defined by IMGT convention, running from the second conserved V-encoded cysteine to the conserved J-encoded phenylalanine. The earlier analysis of about 610 of the donors excluded any sequence lacking an unambiguous match to a single V gene segment. In an earlier analysis of about 590 of the donors, a V segment was called functional when productive rearrangements were above 56.7%, and segregating when the standard deviation between donors exceeded 5%. A statistical classification framework was built to diagnose cytomegalovirus status from the catalog of TCR beta chain sequences. A later analysis assigned V and J genes by comparing TCR nucleotide sequences with IMGT/GENE-DB human TR gene sequences. Using the TCRdist pipeline, a later analysis assigned CDR3 sequences along with most-parsimonious VDJ recombination scenarios. In a later analysis, each TCR beta chain was defined by its CDR3 amino acid sequence together with its V-gene family, and reads lacking a unique V-gene family were excluded. To address suspected cross-contamination and a sequencing artifact, a later analysis removed over 500 highly shared, low-generation-probability nucleotide sequences. In a later analysis, a clonal expansion index for each public chain was calculated from normalized within-repertoire ranks of inferred template counts. In a later analysis, generation probabilities were computed with a VDJ recombination model fitted to out-of-frame rearrangements, and the resulting probabilities were checked against IGoR. In a later analysis, hypergeometric tests were used to score TCR-TCR, TCR-HLA and TCR-CMV co-occurrence, with a repertoire-size bias correction applied to TCR pairs. False discovery rates were estimated in a later analysis by permuting HLA or CMV assignments 20 times. In a later analysis, co-occurring TCRs were grouped using DBSCAN, and TCRdist sequence similarity was added for clustering within HLA-allele-positive subsets. Repertoires with fewer than 30,000 or more than 120,000 public chains were left out of co-occurrence clustering, as were five repertoires with anomalous nucleotide sharing. TCRdb obtained this table from immuneACCESS and retained in-frame rearrangements with V and J assigned. These tables miss some clones; where compared with another copy, unresolved V genes account for less than half of the shortfall, and the remainder is unexplained. The V and J calls and clone size are taken from that table; D and trimming were inferred from the DNA. Across this sample there are 160,000 or so clones, with approximately 80% seen only once. The ten largest clones represent about 7% of the sample.

The specimen was PBMCs. The V and J genes are TRBV4-3 and TRBJ2-7, and possibly TRBD2, on 7 matching bases. This receptor was identified in a young woman in good health and CMV-seropositive. The nucleotide sequence is TGCGCCAGCAGCCAAGATGGGTGGGGGGGCGAGGGATACGAGCAGTACTTC. Its amino acids are CASSQDGWGGEGYEQYF.